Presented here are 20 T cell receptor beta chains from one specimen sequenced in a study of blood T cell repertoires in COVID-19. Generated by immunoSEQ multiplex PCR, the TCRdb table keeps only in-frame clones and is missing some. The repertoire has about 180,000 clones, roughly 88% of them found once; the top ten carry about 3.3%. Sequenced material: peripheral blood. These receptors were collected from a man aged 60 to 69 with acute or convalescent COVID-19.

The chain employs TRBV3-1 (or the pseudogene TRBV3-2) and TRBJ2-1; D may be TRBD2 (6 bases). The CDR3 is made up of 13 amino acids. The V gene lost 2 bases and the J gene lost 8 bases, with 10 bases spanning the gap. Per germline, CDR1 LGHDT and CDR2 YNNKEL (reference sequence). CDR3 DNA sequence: TGTGCCAGCAGCCAACGGGGGTTGGATGAGCAGTTCTTC. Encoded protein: CASSQRGLDEQFF.

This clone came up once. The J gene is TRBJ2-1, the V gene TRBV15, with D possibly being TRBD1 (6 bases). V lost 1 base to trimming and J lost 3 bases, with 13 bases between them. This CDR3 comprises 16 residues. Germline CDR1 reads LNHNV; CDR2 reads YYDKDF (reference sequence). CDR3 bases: TGTGCCACCAGCAGAGTAAGGGGGACACACTACAATGAGCAGTTCTTC. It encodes CATSRVRGTHYNEQFF.

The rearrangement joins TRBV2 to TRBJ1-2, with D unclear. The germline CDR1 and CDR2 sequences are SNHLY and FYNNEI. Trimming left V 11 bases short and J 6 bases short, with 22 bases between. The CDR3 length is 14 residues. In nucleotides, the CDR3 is TGTGCCGAACCGGGGTCGCGGGTTCCTCATGGCTACACCTTC. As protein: CAEPGSRVPHGYTF.

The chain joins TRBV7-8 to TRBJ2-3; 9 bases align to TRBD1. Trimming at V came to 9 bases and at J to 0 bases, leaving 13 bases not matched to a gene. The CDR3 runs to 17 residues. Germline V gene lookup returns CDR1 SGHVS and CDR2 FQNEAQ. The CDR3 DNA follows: TGTGCCAGTAATCTACGGGGACAGGGAATTAGCACAGATACGCAGTATTTT. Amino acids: CASNLRGQGISTDTQYF.

This chain's CDR3 is CASSSQPGMDYGYTF. CDR3 DNA: TGTGCCAGCAGCTCCCAGCCAGGGATGGACTATGGCTACACCTTC. The J gene is TRBJ1-2, the V gene TRBV7-2; possible D gene TRBD1, 5 bases. The CDR3 length is 15 residues. CDR1 is SGHTA, CDR2 FQGNSA, per germline. Trimming stripped 4 bases from V and 3 bases from J, with 15 bases between.

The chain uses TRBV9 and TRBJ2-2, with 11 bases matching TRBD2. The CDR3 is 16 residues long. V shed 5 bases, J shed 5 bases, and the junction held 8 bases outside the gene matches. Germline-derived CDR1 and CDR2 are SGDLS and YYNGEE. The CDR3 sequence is CASRRSGREWTGELFF. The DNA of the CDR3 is TGTGCCAGCAGGCGTAGCGGGAGGGAATGGACCGGGGAGCTGTTTTTT.

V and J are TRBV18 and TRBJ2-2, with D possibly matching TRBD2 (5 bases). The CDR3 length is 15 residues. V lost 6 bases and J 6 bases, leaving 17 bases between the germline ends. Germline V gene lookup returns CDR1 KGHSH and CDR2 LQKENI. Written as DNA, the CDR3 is TGTGCCAGCTCCTCTCTACCGGGATCCGCCGGGGAGCTGTTTTTT. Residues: CASSSLPGSAGELFF.

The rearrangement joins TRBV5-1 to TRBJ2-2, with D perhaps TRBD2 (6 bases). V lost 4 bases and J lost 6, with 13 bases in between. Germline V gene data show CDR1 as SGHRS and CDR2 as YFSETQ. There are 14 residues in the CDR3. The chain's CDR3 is CASSRQRAAGELFF. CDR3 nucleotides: TGCGCCAGCAGCCGTCAGCGGGCGGCCGGGGAGCTGTTTTTT.

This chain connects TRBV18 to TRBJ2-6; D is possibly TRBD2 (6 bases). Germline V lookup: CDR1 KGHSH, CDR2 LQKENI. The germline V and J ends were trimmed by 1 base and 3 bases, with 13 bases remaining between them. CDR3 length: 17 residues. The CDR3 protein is CASSPLTRDGGANVLTF. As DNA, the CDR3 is TGTGCCAGCTCACCACTGACTAGGGATGGTGGGGCCAACGTCCTGACTTTC.

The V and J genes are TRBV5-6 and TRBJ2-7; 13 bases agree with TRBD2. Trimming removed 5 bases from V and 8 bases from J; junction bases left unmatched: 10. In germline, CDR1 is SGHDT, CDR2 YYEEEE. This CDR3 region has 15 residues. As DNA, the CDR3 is TGTGCCAGCAGAGCTTCCGGGACTAGCGGGAATAAGCAGTACTTC. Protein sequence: CASRASGTSGNKQYF.

The CDR3, as DNA: TGCAGCGTGGAACGCCGACTAGCGGGAGGCGAGCAGTTCTTC. Its protein product is CSVERRLAGGEQFF. The V gene is TRBV29-1, the J gene TRBJ2-1; 13 positions agree with TRBD2. J was trimmed by 10 bases and V by 6 bases; bases with no gene match: 9. CDR1 is SQVTM, CDR2 ANQGSEA, per germline. The CDR3 consists of 14 residues.

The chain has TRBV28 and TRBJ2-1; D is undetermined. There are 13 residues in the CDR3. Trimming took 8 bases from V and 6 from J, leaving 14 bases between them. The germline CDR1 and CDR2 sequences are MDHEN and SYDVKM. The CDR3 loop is CASSGSPPNEQFF. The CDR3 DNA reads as TGTGCCAGCTCCGGGTCCCCCCCCAATGAGCAGTTCTTC.

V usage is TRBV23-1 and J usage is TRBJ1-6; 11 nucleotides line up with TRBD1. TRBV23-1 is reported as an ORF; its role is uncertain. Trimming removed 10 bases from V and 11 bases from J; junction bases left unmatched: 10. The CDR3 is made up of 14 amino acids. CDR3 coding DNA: TGCGCCACCCCGGACAGGGGGCGCGAGACACCCCTCCACTTT. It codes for CATPDRGRETPLHF.

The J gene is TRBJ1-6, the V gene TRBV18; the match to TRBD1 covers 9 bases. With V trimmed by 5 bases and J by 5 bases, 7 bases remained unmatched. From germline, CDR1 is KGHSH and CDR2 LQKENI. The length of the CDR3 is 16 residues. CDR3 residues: CASSAPGTGNNSPLHF. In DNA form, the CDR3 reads TGTGCCAGCTCAGCGCCCGGGACAGGGAATAATTCACCCCTCCACTTT.

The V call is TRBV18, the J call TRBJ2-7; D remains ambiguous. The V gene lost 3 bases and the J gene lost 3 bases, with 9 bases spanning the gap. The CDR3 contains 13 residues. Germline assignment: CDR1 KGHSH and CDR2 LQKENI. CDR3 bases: TGTGCCAGCTCACCCGGTCCCTTCTACGAGCAGTACTTC. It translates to CASSPGPFYEQYF.

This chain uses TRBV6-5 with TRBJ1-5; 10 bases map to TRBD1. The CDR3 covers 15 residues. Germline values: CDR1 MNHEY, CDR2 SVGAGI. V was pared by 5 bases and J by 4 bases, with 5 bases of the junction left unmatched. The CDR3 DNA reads TGTGCCAGCAGTCAACCGGGACAGGGGAATCAGCCCCAGCATTTT. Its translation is CASSQPGQGNQPQHF.

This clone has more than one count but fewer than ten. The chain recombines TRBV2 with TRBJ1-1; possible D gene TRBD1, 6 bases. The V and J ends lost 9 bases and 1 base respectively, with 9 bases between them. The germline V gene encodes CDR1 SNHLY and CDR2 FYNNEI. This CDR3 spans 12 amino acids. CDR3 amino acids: CARGQTNTEAFF. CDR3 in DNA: TGTGCCAGAGGACAGACGAACACTGAAGCTTTCTTT.

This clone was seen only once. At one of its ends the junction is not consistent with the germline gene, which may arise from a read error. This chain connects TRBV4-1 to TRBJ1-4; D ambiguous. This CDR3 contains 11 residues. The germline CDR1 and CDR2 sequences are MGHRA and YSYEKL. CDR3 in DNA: TGCGCCAGCAGCCAACGGGGAGCCCTGCTTTTT. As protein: CASSQRGALLF.

The CDR3 DNA reads TGTGCCAGCAGCAATCGGAGGAGTACAACTAATGAAAAACTGTTTTTT. Translating it yields CASSNRRSTTNEKLFF. This chain joins TRBV28 and TRBJ1-4, with unresolved D. The CDR3 runs 16 residues. Germline values: CDR1 MDHEN, CDR2 SYDVKM. With 6 bases removed from V and 0 bases from J, the gap between germline ends came to 14 bases.

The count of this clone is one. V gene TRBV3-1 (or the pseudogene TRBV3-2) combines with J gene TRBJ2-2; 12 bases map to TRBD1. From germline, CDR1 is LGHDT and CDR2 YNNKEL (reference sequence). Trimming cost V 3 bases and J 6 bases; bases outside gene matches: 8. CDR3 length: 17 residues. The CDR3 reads CASSQPGTGGASGELFF. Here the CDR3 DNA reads TGTGCCAGCAGCCAGCCCGGGACAGGGGGCGCGTCCGGGGAGCTGTTTTTT.